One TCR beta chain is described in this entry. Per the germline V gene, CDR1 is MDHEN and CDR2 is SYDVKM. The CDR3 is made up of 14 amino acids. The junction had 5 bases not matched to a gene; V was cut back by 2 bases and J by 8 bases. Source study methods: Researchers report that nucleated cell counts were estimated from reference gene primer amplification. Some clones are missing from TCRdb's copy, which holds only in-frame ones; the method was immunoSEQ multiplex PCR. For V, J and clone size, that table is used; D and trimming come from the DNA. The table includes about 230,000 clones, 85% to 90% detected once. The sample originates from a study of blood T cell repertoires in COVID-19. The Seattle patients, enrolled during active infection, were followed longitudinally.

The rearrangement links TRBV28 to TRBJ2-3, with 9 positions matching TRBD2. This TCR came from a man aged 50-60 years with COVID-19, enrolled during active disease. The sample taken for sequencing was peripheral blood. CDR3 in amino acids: CASSLAGGWATQYF. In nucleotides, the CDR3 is TGTGCCAGCAGTTTAGCGGGGGGGTGGGCTACGCAGTATTTT. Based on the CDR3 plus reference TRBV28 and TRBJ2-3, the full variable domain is DVKVTQSSRYLVKRTGEKVFLECVQDMDHENMFWYRQDPGLGLRLIYFSYDVKMKEKGDIPEGYSVSREKKERFSLILESASTNQTSMYLCASSLAGGWATQYFGPGTRLTVL.